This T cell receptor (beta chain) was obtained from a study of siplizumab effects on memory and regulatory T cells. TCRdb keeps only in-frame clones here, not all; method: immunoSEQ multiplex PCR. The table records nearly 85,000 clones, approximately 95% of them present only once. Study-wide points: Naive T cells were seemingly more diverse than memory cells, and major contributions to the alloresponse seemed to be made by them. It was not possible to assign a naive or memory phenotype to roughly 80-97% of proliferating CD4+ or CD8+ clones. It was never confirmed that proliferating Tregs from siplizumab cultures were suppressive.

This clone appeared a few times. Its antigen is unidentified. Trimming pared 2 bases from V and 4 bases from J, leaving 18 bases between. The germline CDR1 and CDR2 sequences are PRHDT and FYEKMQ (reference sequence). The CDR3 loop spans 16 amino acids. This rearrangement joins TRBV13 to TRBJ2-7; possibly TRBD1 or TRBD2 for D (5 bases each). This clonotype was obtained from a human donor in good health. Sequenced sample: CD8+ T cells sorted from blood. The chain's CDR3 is CASSLNVGREFYEQYF. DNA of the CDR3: TGTGCCAGCAGCTTAAATGTGGGACGGGAATTTTACGAGCAGTACTTC.